The 15 T cell receptor beta chains presented below share a single source sample, sequenced in a study of blood T cells in healthy people across ages. Using a J-beta primer mix together with a sample-barcoded 5' primer, a second PCR was run for about 6 to 12 cycles. From the 5' RACE reads, TCRdb called clonotypes with MiXCR, one entry per CDR3 protein. The sample contains more than 1,400,000 distinct CDR3 sequences, roughly 45% of which appear only once. The sample taken for sequencing was blood. Receptors originate from a woman aged 18-30 years in good health.

The chain is built from TRBV4-2 and TRBJ1-2; 9 nucleotides match TRBD1. J gave up 0 bases and V 1 base, and 3 bases lay outside the gene matches. The CDR3 consists of 16 residues. Germline CDR1 and CDR2: LGHNA and YNFKEQ. CDR3 bases: TGTGCCAGCAGCCAAGGAGGACAGGGGACTAACTATGGCTACACCTTC. It yields the protein CASSQGGQGTNYGYTF.

The chain combines TRBV6-1 with TRBJ2-5; perhaps TRBD2 as D (5 bases). Trimming shortened V by 7 bases and J by 5 bases, and 14 bases separated the two germline ends. Germline V CDR1 and CDR2: MNHNS, SASEGT. The CDR3 runs 13 residues. The chain's CDR3 is CASNEARRETQYF. For the CDR3, the DNA is TGTGCCAGCAACGAGGCTCGGAGGGAGACCCAGTACTTC.

This clonotype was detected only a few times. The chain couples TRBV4-1 to TRBJ1-1; D unresolved. From germline, CDR1 is MGHRA and CDR2 YSYEKL. V was shortened by 2 bases and J by 2 bases, with 9 bases between the two germline ends. CDR3 length equals 14 residues. Here the CDR3 reads CASSQWFGNTEAFF. The CDR3 nucleotides are TGCGCCAGCAGCCAATGGTTCGGTAACACTGAAGCTTTCTTT.

The genes are TRBV3-1 and TRBJ1-2, with D uncertain. V was clipped by 0 bases and J by 5 bases, with 16 bases between them. Germline V gene lookup returns CDR1 LGHDT and CDR2 YNNKEL (reference sequence). The CDR3 loop spans 16 amino acids. The CDR3 region is CASSQDLEATLYGYTF. The CDR3 region has the DNA TGTGCCAGCAGCCAAGATTTAGAGGCCACCCTTTATGGCTACACCTTC.

The genes are TRBV27 and TRBJ2-1; D is ambiguous. The V gene lost 5 bases and the J gene lost 3 bases, with 14 bases spanning the gap. The CDR3 consists of 15 residues. The germline gives CDR1 MNHEY, CDR2 SMNVEV (reference sequence). The CDR3: CASSQDETYYNEQFF. CDR3 in DNA: TGTGCCAGCAGTCAAGACGAGACCTACTACAATGAGCAGTTCTTC.

V and J are TRBV6-6 and TRBJ1-2; 10 bases fit TRBD1. Trimming removed 8 bases from V and 8 bases from J; junction bases left unmatched: 20. The CDR3 length is 17 residues. Germline-derived CDR1 and CDR2 are MNHNY and SVGAGI (reference sequence). As DNA, the CDR3 is TGTGCCAGCTTCTACAGGGCAAGGACAGGGGGTGTAGGGGGCTACACCTTC. Encoded protein: CASFYRARTGGVGGYTF.

This chain joins TRBV7-2 and TRBJ2-1; the match to TRBD2 covers 9 bases. Germline-derived CDR1 and CDR2 are SGHTA and FQGNSA. V trimming: 1 base; J trimming: 7 bases; junction bases outside the gene matches: 5. This CDR3 has 15 residues. CDR3: CASSLGGTSLNEQFF. CDR3 sequence (DNA): TGTGCCAGCAGCTTAGGCGGGACTAGCCTAAATGAGCAGTTCTTC.

In its sample, this clonotype was seen a few times. The rearrangement uses TRBV11-2 and TRBJ2-1, with D possibly matching TRBD2 (5 bases). V lost 4 bases, J lost 10 bases, and 14 bases lay in between. Germline V gene sequence: CDR1 SGHAT, CDR2 FQNNGV. This CDR3 has 13 amino acids. The CDR3 loop is CASSSFRGLEQFF. The CDR3 nucleotides are TGTGCCAGCAGCTCCTTCCGAGGGTTGGAGCAGTTCTTC.

The chain combines TRBV6-5 with TRBJ2-6; 7 positions agree with TRBD1. Germline V CDR1 and CDR2: MNHEY, SVGAGI. CDR3 length equals 18 residues. Losses at the gene ends were 0 bases for V and 0 bases for J; bases not matched to a gene: 5. Written as DNA, the CDR3 is TGTGCCAGCAGTTACTCCTTGGGACAGCCCTCTGGGGCCAACGTCCTGACTTTC. The encoded protein is CASSYSLGQPSGANVLTF.

This clonotype was recorded a few times. V is TRBV7-8 and J is TRBJ2-1, with 11 bases lining up with TRBD2. This CDR3 contains 15 residues. V dropped 3 bases and J dropped 9; count of bases not matched to a gene: 7. Germline V CDR1 and CDR2: SGHVS, FQNEAQ. In nucleotides, the CDR3 is TGTGCCAGCAGCTTCCTAGCGGGGGGTGTGGGTGAGCAGTTCTTC. Protein sequence: CASSFLAGGVGEQFF.

This clonotype was picked up many times. The V gene is TRBV7-9, the J gene TRBJ2-3, with unresolved D. Germline CDR1 reads SEHNR; CDR2 reads FQNEAQ (reference sequence). The CDR3 loop spans 12 amino acids. Trimming removed 2 bases from V and 5 bases from J, with 5 bases in between. Written as DNA, the CDR3 is TGTGCCAGCAGCTTAATCGAAGATACGCAGTATTTT. Translated, it gives CASSLIEDTQYF.

This clonotype showed up just a few times. The chain is built from TRBV11-2 and TRBJ1-1; D gene ambiguous. Trimming removed 0 bases at V and 4 bases at J, with 12 bases between. The CDR3 totals 15 residues. Germline V gives CDR1 SGHAT, CDR2 FQNNGV. The CDR3 spells CASSLEGRGSTEAFF. In DNA form, the CDR3 reads TGTGCCAGCAGCTTAGAAGGGCGTGGGAGCACTGAAGCTTTCTTT.

This chain links TRBV7-9 with TRBJ1-1; TRBD1 aligns across 9 bases. CDR1 SEHNR and CDR2 FQNEAQ come from the germline V gene (reference sequence). Trimming removed 4 bases from V and 0 bases from J; junction bases left unmatched: 12. The CDR3 is 18 amino acids. The CDR3 here is CASSSTVGDRVLNTEAFF. The CDR3 DNA reads as TGTGCCAGCAGCTCCACGGTGGGGGACAGGGTCTTGAACACTGAAGCTTTCTTT.

This clonotype appeared a few times. This chain connects TRBV9 to TRBJ2-5; 15 nucleotides match TRBD2. V lost 3 bases and J lost 3; bases outside the gene matches: 9. This CDR3 is built from 18 residues. Germline CDR1 is SGDLS and CDR2 is YYNGEE. CDR3 protein: CASSGGLAGGINKETQYF. The CDR3 bases are TGTGCCAGCAGCGGTGGACTAGCGGGGGGGATAAATAAAGAGACCCAGTACTTC.

This clonotype has just a few counts. The rearrangement joins TRBV29-1 to TRBJ1-2; D perhaps matches TRBD1 (6 bases). There are 14 residues in the CDR3. The V end was cut by 5 bases, the J end by 6 bases, with 19 bases between. From germline, CDR1 is SQVTM and CDR2 ANQGSEA. The chain's CDR3 is CSVLGTGNLNGYTF. In DNA form, the CDR3 reads TGCAGCGTTTTGGGCACAGGGAACCTAAATGGCTACACCTTC.